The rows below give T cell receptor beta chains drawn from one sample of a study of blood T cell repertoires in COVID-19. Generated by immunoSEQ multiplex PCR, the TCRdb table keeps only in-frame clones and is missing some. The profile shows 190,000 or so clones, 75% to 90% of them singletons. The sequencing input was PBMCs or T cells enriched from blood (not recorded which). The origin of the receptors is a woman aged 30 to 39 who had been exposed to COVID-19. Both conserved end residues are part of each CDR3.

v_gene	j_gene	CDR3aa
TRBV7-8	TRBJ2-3	CASSGGLAASTDTQYF
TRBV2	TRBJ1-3	CASTYGISGNTIYF
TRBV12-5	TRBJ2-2	CASGTDRVNTGELFF
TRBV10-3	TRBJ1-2	CAIRQQGVDYGYTF
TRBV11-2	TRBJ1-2	CASSLTGEDYGYTF
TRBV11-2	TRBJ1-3	CASSLVWGLGNTIYF
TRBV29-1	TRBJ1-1	CSVEDRGLNTEAFF
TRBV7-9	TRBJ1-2	CASSRSGGASTGMDGYTF
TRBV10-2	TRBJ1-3	CASSDSRTVGNTIYF
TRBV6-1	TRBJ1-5	CASIEQVSNQPQHF
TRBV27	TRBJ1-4	CASSLVGADEKLFF
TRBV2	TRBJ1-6	CASVALDGQGKGNNSPLHF
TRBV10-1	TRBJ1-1	CASSEGTGWSTEAFF
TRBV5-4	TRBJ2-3	CASSFGGPLSTDTQYF
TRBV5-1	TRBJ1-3	CASSLVSSGNTIYF
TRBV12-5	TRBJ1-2	CASAPKLNYGYTF
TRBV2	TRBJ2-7	CASSDRQGSLREQYF
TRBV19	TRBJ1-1	CASSPGREAFF
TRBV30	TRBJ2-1	CAWTQGGPGQFF
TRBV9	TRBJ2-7	CASSGQGGNEQYF
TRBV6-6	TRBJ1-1	CASSRRGQGLRSNTEAFF
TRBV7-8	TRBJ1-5	CASSSNRQGWNQPQHF
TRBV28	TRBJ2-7	CASIQSSGAGGREQYF
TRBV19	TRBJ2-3	CASSMDRSTDTQYF
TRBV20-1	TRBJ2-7	CSATGSYEQYF
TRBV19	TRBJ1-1	CASSIDPGSMNTEAFF
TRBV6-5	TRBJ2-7	CASTGQGQISGQYF
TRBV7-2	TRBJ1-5	CASSHAQGGYQPQHF